What follows are 14 T cell receptor beta chains derived from one specimen sequenced in a study of blood T cell repertoires in COVID-19. Assay used: immunoSEQ multiplex PCR; TCRdb lists only in-frame clones, some missing. There are approximately 350,000 clones in the sample; about nine tenths occur only once, and roughly 6.6% lies in the top ten. Specimen: peripheral blood. Receptors originate from a woman aged 70 to 79 with COVID-19, enrolled during active disease.

CDR3 sequence: CASSYVQEILYGYTF. The CDR3 coding sequence is TGTGCCAGCAGTTACGTACAAGAAATCCTCTATGGCTACACCTTC. The chain recombines TRBV6-6 with TRBJ1-2; no reliable D call. CDR3 size: 15 residues. Germline-derived CDR1 and CDR2 are MNHNY and SVGAGI (reference sequence). V was pared by 2 bases and J by 4 bases, with 14 bases between.

The chain carries TRBV5-6 and TRBJ1-2, with 7 bases aligning to TRBD1. Germline trimming cut 3 bases from V and 6 bases from J; bases unmatched to any gene: 11. This CDR3 contains 15 residues. Looked up from germline, CDR1 is SGHDT and CDR2 is YYEEEE. Here the CDR3 DNA reads TGTGCCAGCAGCTGGGGGACACAGGGGATAGATGGCTACACCTTC. This gives the protein CASSWGTQGIDGYTF.

V gene TRBV6-5 combines with J gene TRBJ2-3; 10 nucleotides align to TRBD2. After removal of 6 bases from V and 3 bases from J, the junction contained 6 bases not matched to a gene. Germline assignment: CDR1 MNHEY and CDR2 SVGAGI. This CDR3 region has 15 residues. In DNA form, the CDR3 reads TGTGCCAGCAGAACCAGCGGGGGGGCGACAGATACGCAGTATTTT. Amino acid sequence: CASRTSGGATDTQYF.

This chain links TRBV2 with TRBJ1-4, with D maybe TRBD1 (5 bases). CDR1 is SNHLY, CDR2 FYNNEI, per germline. This CDR3 is 15 amino acids long. V gave up 7 bases and J gave up 0 bases, with 12 bases separating them. The DNA of the CDR3 is TGTGCCAGCACCGCCTCGGGGGCAACTAATGAAAAACTGTTTTTT. Translating it yields CASTASGATNEKLFF.

This rearrangement joins TRBV6-1 to TRBJ1-5; 9 bases fit TRBD1. The junction had 8 bases not matched to a gene; V was cut back by 3 bases and J by 5 bases. From germline, CDR1 is MNHNS and CDR2 SASEGT. The CDR3 has 16 residues. Here the CDR3 reads CASSDKDRGRDQPQHF. The CDR3 DNA follows: TGTGCCAGCAGTGATAAGGACAGGGGCCGCGATCAGCCCCAGCATTTT.

The CDR3, as DNA: TGTGCCAGTAGTAAAAATACAGGCTACGAGCAGTACTTC. As protein: CASSKNTGYEQYF. The chain has TRBV19 and TRBJ2-7; D perhaps matches TRBD1 (5 bases). Germline CDR1 reads LNHDA; CDR2 reads SQIVND (reference sequence). The germline V and J ends were trimmed by 4 bases and 3 bases, with 10 bases remaining between them. CDR3 length equals 13 residues.

The J gene is TRBJ1-3, the V gene TRBV30; 7 bases match TRBD1. V gave up 0 bases and J gave up 3 bases; unmatched junction bases: 2. The CDR3 has 14 residues. The V gene's germline CDR1 is GTSNPN and CDR2 SVGIG (reference sequence). CDR3 coding DNA: TGTGCCTGGAGTGTCGGGACAGATGGAAACACCATATATTTT. This codes for CAWSVGTDGNTIYF.

The V and J genes are TRBV12-3 or TRBV12-4 and TRBJ2-5; D call uncertain. The CDR3 consists of 13 residues. V was trimmed by 7 bases and J by 4 bases, leaving 13 bases between them. Written as DNA, the CDR3 is TGTGCCAGCACCCCCGTCCTTCGAGAGACCCAGTACTTC. Encoded protein: CASTPVLRETQYF.

This clone appeared a single time. The rearrangement links TRBV5-6 to TRBJ1-3; 7 positions match TRBD1. From germline, CDR1 is SGHDT and CDR2 YYEEEE. The ends lost 1 base at V and 1 base at J; junction bases unmatched: 5. This CDR3 contains 16 residues. CDR3 nucleotides: TGTGCCAGCAGCTTGCTGGCAGGGGGTTCTGGAAACACCATATATTTT. This encodes CASSLLAGGSGNTIYF.

The V gene is TRBV20-1, the J gene TRBJ1-2, with no clear D. The V end was cut by 3 bases, the J end by 5 bases, with 13 bases between. The germline CDR1 and CDR2 sequences are DFQATT and SNEGSKA (reference sequence). This CDR3 has 13 amino acids. CDR3: CSASLYPLYGYTF. The CDR3 DNA sequence: TGCAGTGCTAGTCTATACCCCCTTTATGGCTACACCTTC.

The chain employs TRBV11-3 and TRBJ2-7; 7 nucleotides line up with TRBD2. Trimming took 0 bases from V and 6 from J; bases not matched to a gene: 2. In germline, CDR1 is SGHNT, CDR2 YENEEA. The CDR3 contains 13 residues. The DNA of the CDR3 is TGTGCCAGCAGCTTAGACGGCGGGGGCGAGCAGTACTTC. Residues: CASSLDGGGEQYF.

This rearrangement joins TRBV19 to TRBJ1-5; TRBD1 agrees at 7 bases. In germline, CDR1 is LNHDA, CDR2 SQIVND (reference sequence). V shed 3 bases, J shed 4 bases, and the junction held 12 bases outside the gene matches. The CDR3 is 17 amino acids. CDR3 loop: CASSMNRGGNRNQPQHF. The DNA of the CDR3 is TGTGCCAGTAGTATGAACAGGGGCGGAAATCGGAATCAGCCCCAGCATTTT.

This sequence joins TRBV5-1 and TRBJ1-2; D is perhaps TRBD1 (5 bases). Trimming cost V 0 bases and J 8 bases, with 17 bases left between them. From germline, CDR1 is SGHRS and CDR2 YFSETQ. The CDR3 is 15 residues long. CDR3 residues: CASSLEGVGARGYTF. DNA for the CDR3: TGCGCCAGCAGCTTGGAGGGCGTAGGGGCTAGGGGCTACACCTTC.

The V gene is TRBV19, the J gene TRBJ1-4; tentatively, D is TRBD1 (5 bases). The CDR3 length is 14 residues. With 5 bases removed from V and 2 bases from J, the gap between germline ends came to 9 bases. Germline CDR1 is LNHDA and CDR2 is SQIVND (reference sequence). The CDR3 bases are TGTGCCAGTAGTCCGACAGTCACTAATGAAAAACTGTTTTTT. It encodes CASSPTVTNEKLFF.